The 10 T cell receptor beta chains reported below all come from one sample, sequenced in a study of CD8+CD57+ T cells in acquired aplastic anemia. Previously, flow cytometry had revealed CD8+CD57+ cell expansion in the patients chosen for sequencing. The TCR beta profiling, which covered VDJ combination and CDR3 sequence, was carried out using genomic DNA as the template. TCRdb fed the reads into MiXCR, producing one record per CDR3 protein. The sample gives about half a million distinct CDR3 sequences, around 33% of which show up once; approximately 0.82% is in the top ten. The sequencing sample was made of sorted CD4+, CD8+, or CD8+CD57+ T cells (not recorded which) from PBMCs. The receptors shown here come from a human donor with aplastic anemia.

V is TRBV5-1 and J is TRBJ2-7; 7 bases are shared with TRBD1. The germline CDR1 and CDR2 sequences are SGHRS and YFSETQ. The V and J ends lost 7 bases and 4 bases, in that order; junction bases with no gene match: 5. The CDR3 sequence is 12 residues long. Here the CDR3 DNA reads TGCGCCAGCCGACAGGGTGAATACGAGCAGTACTTC. It yields the protein CASRQGEYEQYF.

The CDR3 is CASSVDEAGGTGELFF. DNA of the CDR3: TGTGCCAGCAGCGTAGATGAAGCGGGGGGAACCGGGGAGCTGTTTTTT. The chain uses TRBV9 and TRBJ2-2; 9 positions match TRBD2. In germline, CDR1 is SGDLS, CDR2 YYNGEE. The CDR3 length is 16 residues. V was clipped by 0 bases and J by 5 bases; unmatched bases: 5. The full variable domain, with the rest looked up from reference TRBV9 and TRBJ2-2, is DSGVTQTPKHLITATGQRVTLRCSPRSGDLSVYWYQQSLDQGLQFLIQYYNGEERAKGNILERFSAQQFPDLHSELNLSSLELGDSALYFCASSVDEAGGTGELFFGEGSRLTVL.

This clonotype was found many times. The chain links TRBV20-1 to TRBJ2-7; TRBD2 matches 12 bases. This CDR3 comprises 15 residues. J was trimmed by 0 bases and V by 7 bases; bases with no gene match: 7. Germline CDR1 DFQATT, CDR2 SNEGSKA (reference sequence). The CDR3 sequence is CSGLAGGPSSYEQYF. The CDR3 bases are TGCAGTGGGCTAGCGGGAGGGCCCAGCTCCTACGAGCAGTACTTC.

This clonotype was observed a handful of times. The V gene is TRBV27, the J gene TRBJ1-2, with D unclear. The CDR3 spans 12 residues. Germline V CDR1 and CDR2: MNHEY, SMNVEV (reference sequence). With 10 bases removed from V and 4 bases from J, the gap between germline ends came to 13 bases. The CDR3 DNA sequence: TGTGCCACCCGGGGTTCGGGCTATGGCTACACCTTC. Translating it yields CATRGSGYGYTF.

V and J are TRBV2 and TRBJ2-7; 7 bases align to TRBD1. The ends lost 2 bases at V and 0 bases at J; junction bases unmatched: 4. The CDR3 is 15 residues long. The V gene's germline CDR1 is SNHLY and CDR2 FYNNEI. CDR3 in amino acids: CASSEMAGGSYEQYF. The CDR3 DNA follows: TGTGCCAGCAGTGAAATGGCAGGGGGCTCCTACGAGCAGTACTTC.

This clonotype appeared a single time. A much larger clone lies one base from this, so it may be a read error. CDR3 nucleotides: TGCAGGGCTAGCATAGCAGACATTCAGTACTTC. Translated: CRASIADIQYF. The chain carries TRBV20-1 and TRBJ2-4; weak D call: TRBD2 (5 bases). This CDR3 has 11 amino acids. Germline CDR1 and CDR2: DFQATT and SNEGSKA (reference sequence).

The chain links TRBV20-1 to TRBJ1-1, with D perhaps TRBD1 (5 bases). Germline V lookup: CDR1 DFQATT, CDR2 SNEGSKA (reference sequence). V was trimmed by 0 bases and J by 1 base, leaving 12 bases between them. The CDR3 is 15 amino acids. The CDR3 DNA reads TGCAGTGCTAGAGATTTGAGGGGAGGGAACACTGAAGCTTTCTTT. Encoded protein: CSARDLRGGNTEAFF.

The rearrangement uses TRBV6-2 or TRBV6-3 and TRBJ2-1; D unresolved. The germline V and J ends were trimmed by 5 bases and 10 bases, with 9 bases remaining between them. The CDR3 totals 11 residues. From germline, CDR1 is MNHEY and CDR2 SVGEGT. The CDR3 loop reads CASSQREEQFF. Written as DNA, the CDR3 is TGTGCCAGCAGTCAACGCGAGGAGCAGTTCTTC.

There are a few counts of this clonotype. The V call is TRBV6-4, the J call TRBJ2-1; D ambiguous. Germline V gene data show CDR1 as MRHNA and CDR2 as SNTAGT. The CDR3 sequence is 14 residues long. The ends were cut back, 8 bases at V and 6 bases at J, with 17 bases in the middle. The CDR3 region has the DNA TGTGCCAGCGCCCCCGGACCAGCTTCCAATGAGCAGTTCTTC. As protein: CASAPGPASNEQFF.

This clonotype was seen a handful of times. The junction shows a germline mismatch at one end, possibly a read error. J is TRBJ1-1 and V is TRBV10-3, with D possibly being TRBD1 (5 bases). The CDR3 loop spans 17 amino acids. Germline V gene lookup returns CDR1 ENHRY and CDR2 SYGVKD. For the CDR3, the DNA is TGTGCCAGCAGTGAATACAAACAGGAGACTTTGAGCACTGAAGCTTTCTTT. It is translated as CASSEYKQETLSTEAFF.